The next 27 T cell receptor beta chains were all read from a single sample in a study of blood T cells in healthy people across ages (dated by TCRdb to the mid-2010s). The library was prepared using 5' RACE. Sequenced using an Illumina HiSeq 2500. A second PCR of roughly 7 to 12 cycles was run with a J-beta primer mix and a sample-barcoded 5' primer. In-frame beta chains were kept once TCRdb had trimmed the public reads at Q25 with fastp and called clones with MiXCR. Rows are unified per CDR3 protein, each entry keeping the most common DNA and genes. Across this sample there are about 800,000 distinct CDR3 sequences, with 55% to 70% seen only once. Approximately 21% of the sample belongs to the ten largest clones. The sequenced sample was blood. These receptors were obtained from a man aged 25-45 years in good health.

V is TRBV7-2 and J is TRBJ2-4; D is possibly TRBD2 (7 bases). CDR3 length: 13 amino acids. The germline V gene has CDR1 SGHTA and CDR2 FQGNSA. The V end was cut by 5 bases, the J end by 6 bases, with 11 bases between. The CDR3 DNA reads as TGTGCCAGCAGCAAAGGGGGGGGAAACATTCAGTACTTC. This sequence encodes CASSKGGGNIQYF.

This clonotype was found many times. The chain is built from TRBV10-3 and TRBJ2-1; D call uncertain. V was shortened by 8 bases and J by 8 bases, with 13 bases between the two germline ends. The CDR3 runs 12 residues. The V gene's germline CDR1 is ENHRY and CDR2 SYGVKD. DNA of the CDR3: TGTGCCATCGGGTCTATTCCCCATGAGCAGTTCTTC. This sequence encodes CAIGSIPHEQFF.

The chain recombines TRBV6-5 with TRBJ1-2; a weak D match, TRBD1 (5 bases). The CDR3 is 18 residues long. The V gene lost 2 bases and the J gene lost 4 bases, with 23 bases spanning the gap. CDR1 MNHEY and CDR2 SVGAGI come from the germline V gene. The CDR3 DNA sequence: TGTGCCAGCAGTTACCTCACCACCACCCAGGGTAGGGGCTATGGCTACACCTTC. Residues: CASSYLTTTQGRGYGYTF.

The chain couples TRBV6-6 to TRBJ2-3; 8 positions match TRBD1. The CDR3 contains 14 residues. With 6 bases clipped from V and 4 bases from J, the junction kept 6 bases outside the gene matches. CDR1 is MNHNY and CDR2 is SVGAGI in the germline V gene (reference sequence). CDR3 DNA: TGTGCCAGCAGAACACAGGGGGAGGCAGATACGCAGTATTTT. Translating gives CASRTQGEADTQYF.

This clonotype was counted ten times or more. The V and J genes are TRBV3-1 and TRBJ2-5; D uncertain. Germline-derived CDR1 and CDR2 are LGHDT and YNNKEL (reference sequence). Between the trimmed V and J ends, which lost 3 bases and 3 bases, there was a span of 8 bases. The CDR3 sequence is 13 residues long. The CDR3 here is CASSQMLKETQYF. The CDR3 DNA follows: TGTGCCAGCAGCCAGATGCTGAAAGAGACCCAGTACTTC.

This chain links TRBV25-1 with TRBJ1-2; TRBD1 matches at 7 bases. CDR1 is MGHDK, CDR2 SYGVNS, per germline. The CDR3 length is 11 residues. Unmatched junction bases numbered 6, after V lost 10 bases and J lost 7 bases. The CDR3: CAIKTGLGYTF. The DNA for the CDR3 is TGTGCCATCAAGACAGGGCTTGGCTACACCTTC.

The chain links TRBV9 to TRBJ1-4; D perhaps matches TRBD1 (5 bases). Trimming shortened V by 4 bases and J by 10 bases, and 14 bases separated the two germline ends. CDR3 length: 13 residues. The germline CDR1 and CDR2 sequences are SGDLS and YYNGEE. As DNA, the CDR3 is TGTGCCAGCAGCCCAAGTGGGGGGGGAAAACTGTTTTTT. Translating gives CASSPSGGGKLFF.

The V and J genes are TRBV7-2 and TRBJ1-2; no clear D. Germline V gene sequence: CDR1 SGHTA, CDR2 FQGNSA. CDR3 length equals 17 residues. Trimming cost V 4 bases and J 5 bases, with 23 bases left between them. This chain's CDR3 is CASSSKTLILNNYGYTF. The DNA of the CDR3 is TGTGCCAGCAGCTCCAAGACATTAATCCTAAACAATTATGGCTACACCTTC.

This clonotype showed up just once. The V call is TRBV6-6, the J call TRBJ1-1, with D possibly matching TRBD1 (5 bases). Per the germline V gene, CDR1 is MNHNY and CDR2 is SVGAGI (reference sequence). The CDR3 is 15 amino acids. Trimming removed 4 bases from V and 1 base from J, with 13 bases in between. This CDR3 is CASSSWGYPNTEAFF. Written as DNA, the CDR3 is TGTGCCAGCAGTTCCTGGGGCTATCCGAACACTGAAGCTTTCTTT.

The chain uses TRBV7-8 and TRBJ2-5; D is unclear. The germline gives CDR1 SGHVS, CDR2 FQNEAQ. This CDR3 comprises 14 residues. The V and J ends lost 4 bases and 3 bases respectively, with 12 bases between them. CDR3: CASSSTEMEETQYF. The CDR3 nucleotides read TGTGCCAGCAGCTCGACGGAAATGGAAGAGACCCAGTACTTC.

This chain connects TRBV7-2 to TRBJ2-5; the D call may be TRBD1 or TRBD2 (5 bases each). The CDR3 is 14 amino acids. Looked up from germline, CDR1 is SGHTA and CDR2 is FQGNSA. V gave up 7 bases and J gave up 11 bases, with 23 bases separating them. This CDR3 reads CASTSGPFDLEQYF. CDR3 sequence (DNA): TGTGCCAGCACCTCGGGGCCGTTCGACCTGGAGCAGTACTTC.

This clonotype has only a few counts. The chain recombines TRBV29-1 with TRBJ2-1, with D hard to call. Deletions cut 4 bases from V and 6 bases from J, with 4 bases between. The CDR3 spans 10 residues. Germline V gene data show CDR1 as SQVTM and CDR2 as ANQGSEA. DNA for the CDR3: TGCAGCGTTGGATCCAATGAGCAGTTCTTC. Translation: CSVGSNEQFF.

The V call is TRBV7-9, the J call TRBJ2-2; no definite D call. Trimming removed 2 bases at V and 6 bases at J, with 7 bases between. The CDR3 runs 13 residues. Germline CDR1 SEHNR, CDR2 FQNEAQ (reference sequence). The chain's CDR3 is CASSLWLAGELFF. The DNA for the CDR3 is TGTGCCAGCAGCTTATGGTTGGCCGGGGAGCTGTTTTTT.

This clonotype was detected only a few times. V gene TRBV7-2 combines with J gene TRBJ1-6, with TRBD1 matching 8 bases. CDR3 length equals 15 residues. CDR1 and CDR2 (germline): SGHTA, FQGNSA. The V and J ends lost 5 bases and 5 bases, in that order; junction bases with no gene match: 5. This CDR3 is CASSLRTGHNSPLHF. CDR3 DNA sequence: TGTGCCAGCAGCCTAAGGACAGGGCATAATTCACCCCTCCACTTT.

This clonotype has more than one count but fewer than ten. The chain recombines TRBV10-2 with TRBJ2-7; perhaps TRBD1 as D (5 bases). Trimming took 7 bases from V and 3 from J, leaving 13 bases between them. CDR3 length: 13 residues. Germline assignment: CDR1 WSHSY and CDR2 SAAADI. CDR3 loop: CASKQDAFYEQYF. CDR3 DNA sequence: TGCGCCAGCAAACAGGACGCTTTCTACGAGCAGTACTTC.

This chain links TRBV6-1 with TRBJ2-6; TRBD1 matches 9 bases. V trimming: 3 bases; J trimming: 1 base; junction bases outside the gene matches: 10. Germline V lookup: CDR1 MNHNS, CDR2 SASEGT. The CDR3 is made up of 19 amino acids. CDR3 bases: TGTGCCAGCAGTGACCCTTCGGGACAGGGTATGTCTGGGGCCAACGTCCTGACTTTC. This encodes CASSDPSGQGMSGANVLTF.

The genes are TRBV7-2 and TRBJ2-7; D unresolved. The V gene lost 2 bases and the J gene lost 4 bases, with 15 bases spanning the gap. This CDR3 comprises 15 residues. The germline V gene has CDR1 SGHTA and CDR2 FQGNSA. The CDR3: CASSLISRAEYEQYF. CDR3 nucleotide sequence: TGTGCCAGCAGCTTAATCTCTCGCGCGGAGTACGAGCAGTACTTC. Looking up the rest from reference TRBV7-2 and TRBJ2-7 gives the full variable domain: GAGVSQSPSNKVTEKGKDVELRCDPISGHTALYWYRQSLGQGLEFLIYFQGNSAPDKSGLPSDRFSAERTGGSVSTLTIQRTQQEDSAVYLCASSLISRAEYEQYFGPGTRLTVT.

J is TRBJ2-3 and V is TRBV27; unclear D gene. Germline CDR1 MNHEY, CDR2 SMNVEV (reference sequence). V lost 2 bases and J 6 bases, leaving 12 bases between the germline ends. CDR3 length equals 14 residues. CDR3 DNA: TGTGCCAGCAGTTTAATGCTAGACTGGGATACGCAGTATTTT. This gives the protein CASSLMLDWDTQYF.

This clonotype came up once. The J gene is TRBJ2-5, the V gene TRBV12-3 or TRBV12-4, with D uncertain. The CDR3 runs 14 residues. Trimming removed 2 bases from V and 5 bases from J, with 12 bases in between. DNA of the CDR3: TGTGCCAGCAGTTTAATGATGAGTAGGGAGACCCAGTACTTC. It translates to CASSLMMSRETQYF.

The chain is built from TRBV6-5 and TRBJ1-2; 7 nucleotides match TRBD1. The CDR3 sequence is 13 residues long. Trimming took 6 bases from V and 4 from J; bases not matched to a gene: 5. Germline CDR1 is MNHEY and CDR2 is SVGAGI. The CDR3 is CASRQQGSYGYTF. The CDR3 nucleotides read TGTGCCAGCAGACAACAGGGGAGCTATGGCTACACCTTC.

This CDR3 reads CASGTQGNGYTF. The CDR3 DNA follows: TGTGCCAGCGGAACGCAGGGCAATGGCTACACCTTC. The V and J genes are TRBV6-2 or TRBV6-3 and TRBJ1-2, with D possibly matching TRBD1 (5 bases). The CDR3 runs to 12 residues. Germline loops: CDR1 MNHEY, CDR2 SVGEGT. Trimming removed 8 bases from V and 6 bases from J, with 13 bases in between.

The sample holds a few counts of this clonotype. The rearrangement uses TRBV3-1 and TRBJ2-7; 8 bases are a match to TRBD1. The ends lost 1 base at V and 4 bases at J; junction bases unmatched: 6. Per germline, CDR1 LGHDT and CDR2 YNNKEL (reference sequence). CDR3 length: 15 amino acids. CDR3: CASSQGQGRTYEQYF. In nucleotides, the CDR3 is TGTGCCAGCAGCCAAGGACAGGGGCGTACATACGAGCAGTACTTC.

With regard to this clonotype: Germline is not matched at one junction end, which may reflect a read error. V is TRBV9 and J is TRBJ2-1, with no clear D. The CDR3 is 15 residues long. The V gene's germline CDR1 is SGDLS and CDR2 YYNGEE. CDR3 protein: CASSGEVYLYTEQFF. CDR3 nucleotide sequence: TGTGCCAGCAGCGGTGAGGTATACCTCTACACTGAGCAGTTCTTC.

This clonotype has just a few counts. V gene TRBV10-3 combines with J gene TRBJ2-6; D uncertain. V was pared by 4 bases and J by 2 bases, with 6 bases between. Per the germline V gene, CDR1 is ENHRY and CDR2 is SYGVKD. This CDR3 is built from 14 residues. CDR3 coding DNA: TGTGCCATCAGTGGCTGGGCTGGGGCCAACGTCCTGACTTTC. Translation: CAISGWAGANVLTF.

The V call is TRBV7-2, the J call TRBJ2-5; D assignment may be TRBD1 or TRBD2 (5 bases each). CDR3 length: 17 residues. Deletions cut 2 bases from V and 0 bases from J, with 16 bases between. Per the germline V gene, CDR1 is SGHTA and CDR2 is FQGNSA. The CDR3 bases are TGTGCCAGCAGCTTAACCCCCCCGGGACGGCACCAAGAGACCCAGTACTTC. Translation gives CASSLTPPGRHQETQYF.

In this sample, this clonotype turned up a few times. The chain employs TRBV20-1 and TRBJ1-2; 8 bases match TRBD1. The CDR3 spans 14 residues. Germline V lookup: CDR1 DFQATT, CDR2 SNEGSKA (reference sequence). Trimming took 6 bases from V and 3 from J; bases not matched to a gene: 9. The CDR3 loop reads CSATGQGRDYGYTF. The CDR3, as DNA: TGCAGTGCGACCGGACAGGGAAGGGACTATGGCTACACCTTC.

Details on this clonotype: It may be a read error: a sequence one base away is much more abundant. V usage is TRBV20-1 and J usage is TRBJ2-1; 7 positions match TRBD2. CDR1 and CDR2 (germline): DFQATT, SNEGSKA (reference sequence). This CDR3 has 16 amino acids. Losses at the gene ends were 4 bases for V and 6 bases for J; bases not matched to a gene: 15. CDR3 in DNA: TGCAGTGCTATGTCAGTAGTGGGAGGGATCTGCAATGAGCAGTTCTTC. Encoded protein: CSAMSVVGGICNEQFF.